Listed below are T cell receptor beta chains from one sample, sequenced in a study of OX40 agonist ivuxolimab in advanced cancers. The repertoire was sequenced with immunoSEQ multiplex PCR; TCRdb's copy has only in-frame clones and lacks some. The sample holds 97,000 or so clones, around 90% seen once. Source: CD4+ or CD8+ T cells sorted from blood, taken in a trial of the OX40 agonist ivuxolimab. The receptors were sampled from an adult with an advanced solid tumor such as melanoma, head and neck, liver or kidney cancer. Both conserved end residues are trimmed from each CDR3. The order of the fields is V gene, J gene, clone size, CDR3 protein. Size is stated for part of the rows, as once, few or many counts, or as a class when the clone is expanded.

V gene: TRBV6-5
J gene: TRBJ2-5
clone size: few
CDR3 protein: ATTTGIGRETQY

V gene: TRBV7-9
J gene: TRBJ2-5
clone size: -
CDR3 protein: ASSPVAGQGRRETQY

V gene: TRBV5-1
J gene: TRBJ1-3
clone size: -
CDR3 protein: ASSLRTGTNSGNTIY

V gene: TRBV28
J gene: TRBJ2-3
clone size: -
CDR3 protein: ASSPPWGITDTQY

V gene: TRBV6-6
J gene: TRBJ2-7
clone size: -
CDR3 protein: ASSGKGLFHEQY

V gene: TRBV19
J gene: TRBJ1-5
clone size: -
CDR3 protein: ASSRSTGVNQPQH

V gene: TRBV5-1
J gene: TRBJ2-5
clone size: -
CDR3 protein: ASSPREGETQY

V gene: TRBV14
J gene: TRBJ1-6
clone size: -
CDR3 protein: ASSQETANSPLH

V gene: TRBV29-1
J gene: TRBJ1-5
clone size: -
CDR3 protein: SVANRGNQPQH

V gene: TRBV6-5
J gene: TRBJ2-2
clone size: -
CDR3 protein: ASRPTGAGELF

V gene: TRBV5-6
J gene: TRBJ2-2
clone size: -
CDR3 protein: ASSLGSGRSTGELF

V gene: TRBV5-6
J gene: TRBJ1-5
clone size: -
CDR3 protein: ASSFGGQSQPQH

V gene: TRBV5-1
J gene: TRBJ1-4
clone size: once
CDR3 protein: ASSSGQGGNEKLF

V gene: TRBV30
J gene: TRBJ2-2
clone size: -
CDR3 protein: AWERRAMVDTGELF

V gene: TRBV5-1
J gene: TRBJ2-5
clone size: -
CDR3 protein: ASSLGTGFEQETQY

V gene: TRBV5-1
J gene: TRBJ2-7
clone size: -
CDR3 protein: ASSNGQGVSYEQY

V gene: TRBV18
J gene: TRBJ1-6
clone size: -
CDR3 protein: ASSPDSINSPLH

V gene: TRBV5-1
J gene: TRBJ1-1
clone size: few
CDR3 protein: ASSLVSNTEAF

V gene: TRBV30
J gene: TRBJ2-3
clone size: -
CDR3 protein: AGGLAGGFTDTQY

V gene: TRBV6-1
J gene: TRBJ2-7
clone size: once
CDR3 protein: ASSLSGRAYEQY